The 25 T cell receptor beta chains below were found in one sample sequenced in a study of human T cells and chemical hapten exposure. Time point: patch test 1, 2 weeks after DPC sensitization. Treatment meaning: therapeutic diphenylcyclopropenone sensitization with weekly scalp DPC. TCRdb reprocessed the RACE reads with MiXCR, giving one entry per CDR3 protein. The sample has approximately 80,000 distinct CDR3 sequences, around 7% seen once. The sequences come from whole blood, collected in connection with sensitization to the hapten diphenylcyclopropenone (DPC). The source of these receptors is a young woman with alopecia areata. Some clones in this sample may be carry-over from other donors' samples.

This clonotype was detected only a few times. V usage is TRBV27 and J usage is TRBJ2-4, with 8 bases identical to TRBD1. V shed 4 bases, J shed 0 bases, and the junction held 2 bases outside the gene matches. Germline values: CDR1 MNHEY, CDR2 SMNVEV (reference sequence). This CDR3 is 15 amino acids long. Written as DNA, the CDR3 is TGTGCCAGCAGTTGGACAGGGTTAGCCAAAAACATTCAGTACTTC. Amino acid sequence: CASSWTGLAKNIQYF.

This clonotype has at least ten counts. CDR3 bases: TGTGCCAGCAGTGAAGGGGCTTGGGGGGGGAATGGCTACACCTTC. This translates into CASSEGAWGGNGYTF. The chain links TRBV2 to TRBJ1-2; D perhaps matches TRBD1 (5 bases). Trimming left V 1 base short and J 6 bases short, with 15 bases between. This CDR3 is 15 amino acids long. Per germline, CDR1 SNHLY and CDR2 FYNNEI. Full variable domain (missing parts from reference TRBV2 and TRBJ1-2): EPEVTQTPSHQVTQMGQEVILRCVPISNHLYFYWYRQILGQKVEFLVSFYNNEISEKSEIFDDQFSVERPDGSNFTLKIRSTKLEDSAMYFCASSEGAWGGNGYTFGSGTRLTVV.

V gene TRBV20-1 combines with J gene TRBJ2-3; 12 bases are shared with TRBD2. This CDR3 spans 14 amino acids. In germline, CDR1 is DFQATT, CDR2 SNEGSKA (reference sequence). J was trimmed by 4 bases and V by 3 bases; bases with no gene match: 2. The DNA of the CDR3 is TGCAGTGCTAGGAGGACTAGCGGGGCAGATACGCAGTATTTT. Protein: CSARRTSGADTQYF.

This clonotype was observed at least ten times. This chain joins TRBV20-1 and TRBJ1-6, with D maybe TRBD1 (5 bases). Trimming pared 0 bases from V and 8 bases from J, leaving 11 bases between. Germline CDR1 and CDR2: DFQATT and SNEGSKA (reference sequence). The CDR3 contains 14 residues. CDR3 residues: CSARDAGVHSPLHF. In DNA form, the CDR3 reads TGCAGTGCTAGAGATGCGGGGGTGCATTCACCCCTCCACTTT.

This clonotype was recorded many times. The chain employs TRBV20-1 and TRBJ2-2, with TRBD1 as a possible D gene (5 bases). Germline-derived CDR1 and CDR2 are DFQATT and SNEGSKA (reference sequence). The CDR3 totals 15 residues. Trimming removed 0 bases from V and 0 bases from J, with 8 bases in between. CDR3 sequence: CSARDRVANTGELFF. The DNA of the CDR3 is TGCAGTGCTAGAGACAGGGTAGCGAACACCGGGGAGCTGTTTTTT.

This clonotype was counted a few times. This chain joins TRBV28 and TRBJ2-7, with D maybe TRBD2 (5 bases). This CDR3 has 16 residues. Per the germline V gene, CDR1 is MDHEN and CDR2 is SYDVKM. Trimming cost V 2 bases and J 2 bases, with 16 bases left between them. This CDR3 is CASSLGVGQTTYEQYF. In nucleotides, the CDR3 is TGTGCCAGCAGTTTAGGAGTCGGGCAGACTACCTACGAGCAGTACTTC. Drawing the rest from reference TRBV28 and TRBJ2-7, the complete variable domain is DVKVTQSSRYLVKRTGEKVFLECVQDMDHENMFWYRQDPGLGLRLIYFSYDVKMKEKGDIPEGYSVSREKKERFSLILESASTNQTSMYLCASSLGVGQTTYEQYFGPGTRLTVT.

V gene TRBV3-1 combines with J gene TRBJ1-4; TRBD1 is a possible D gene (5 bases). The CDR3 contains 15 residues. Germline V lookup: CDR1 LGHDT, CDR2 YNNKEL (reference sequence). The V and J ends lost 4 bases and 5 bases respectively, with 14 bases between them. The CDR3 is CASSPRTRTNEKLFF. CDR3 DNA sequence: TGTGCCAGCAGCCCCCGGACACGTACCAATGAAAAACTGTTTTTT.

Here the CDR3 DNA reads TGTGCCAGCAGCCTAGCGGGCCGCGCCTACGAGCAGTACTTC. It is translated as CASSLAGRAYEQYF. The chain employs TRBV3-1 and TRBJ2-7; 7 bases match TRBD2. Germline V gene data show CDR1 as LGHDT and CDR2 as YNNKEL (reference sequence). This CDR3 is built from 14 residues. Germline trimming cut 4 bases from V and 2 bases from J; bases unmatched to any gene: 5.

This chain joins TRBV12-3 or TRBV12-4 and TRBJ1-2; TRBD1 agrees at 9 bases. The CDR3 has 14 residues. V was clipped by 5 bases and J by 7 bases; unmatched bases: 8. The CDR3 reads CASSTGTGGSGYTF. The CDR3 DNA follows: TGTGCCAGCAGTACCGGCACAGGGGGCTCTGGCTACACCTTC.

This clonotype was counted ten times or more. The chain joins TRBV10-3 to TRBJ2-2; unclear D gene. The CDR3 totals 12 residues. Germline CDR1 and CDR2: ENHRY and SYGVKD. Trimming pared 6 bases from V and 1 base from J, leaving 3 bases between. This CDR3 is CAIRKNTGELFF. The DNA of the CDR3 is TGTGCCATCAGAAAGAACACCGGGGAGCTGTTTTTT.

This clonotype was counted a few times. The J gene is TRBJ2-7, the V gene TRBV10-3; 9 nucleotides match TRBD1. This CDR3 comprises 15 residues. The germline gives CDR1 ENHRY, CDR2 SYGVKD. The junction had 10 bases not matched to a gene; V was cut back by 7 bases and J by 3 bases. The CDR3 coding sequence is TGTGCCATCAAGGCAGGGACAGGGCCCCTCTACGAGCAGTACTTC. It yields the protein CAIKAGTGPLYEQYF.

This clonotype was seen a handful of times. This chain joins TRBV19 and TRBJ1-4, with 9 bases fitting TRBD1. Germline V gives CDR1 LNHDA, CDR2 SQIVND (reference sequence). V gave up 7 bases and J gave up 0 bases; unmatched junction bases: 6. The CDR3 runs 16 residues. DNA of the CDR3: TGTGCCAGTATGCCGGGACAGGGTTCAACTAATGAAAAACTGTTTTTT. Residues: CASMPGQGSTNEKLFF.

Ten or more counts support this clonotype. CDR3 in DNA: TGTGCCAGCAGCAGGCAGGGGGTCCTGCACTCTGGGGCCAACGTCCTGACTTTC. Translated, it gives CASSRQGVLHSGANVLTF. This chain connects TRBV13 to TRBJ2-6; 7 nucleotides line up with TRBD1. This CDR3 spans 18 amino acids. Germline trimming cut 5 bases from V and 0 bases from J; bases unmatched to any gene: 10. CDR1 and CDR2 (germline): PRHDT, FYEKMQ (reference sequence).

This clonotype was seen a few times. The chain links TRBV10-3 to TRBJ1-1; perhaps TRBD1 as D (6 bases). The V gene lost 6 bases and the J gene lost 4 bases, with 21 bases spanning the gap. In germline, CDR1 is ENHRY, CDR2 SYGVKD. This CDR3 region has 16 residues. The CDR3 loop reads CAISPGQCRGTTEAFF. The CDR3 region has the DNA TGTGCCATCAGCCCCGGACAGTGTAGGGGGACCACTGAAGCTTTCTTT.

There are many counts of this clonotype. J is TRBJ1-5 and V is TRBV3-1; D is undetermined. Between the trimmed V and J ends, which lost 1 base and 8 bases, there was a span of 9 bases. CDR3 length equals 13 residues. Germline values: CDR1 LGHDT, CDR2 YNNKEL (reference sequence). CDR3 sequence reads: CASSQAAREPQHF. CDR3 in DNA: TGTGCCAGCAGCCAAGCAGCCAGAGAGCCCCAGCATTTT.

This clonotype turned up a few times. V gene TRBV20-1 combines with J gene TRBJ2-7, with no clear D. V was pared by 3 bases and J by 1 base, with 10 bases between. The CDR3 is 13 amino acids. Germline-derived CDR1 and CDR2 are DFQATT and SNEGSKA (reference sequence). The CDR3: CSASSPSSYEQYF. CDR3 DNA sequence: TGCAGTGCTAGTTCCCCCTCATCCTACGAGCAGTACTTC.

This clonotype appeared a few times. The V call is TRBV6-2 or TRBV6-3, the J call TRBJ1-4; possible D gene TRBD1, 6 bases. Trimming stripped 8 bases from V and 5 bases from J, with 18 bases between. In germline, CDR1 is MNHEY, CDR2 SVGEGT. The CDR3 is 15 residues long. The CDR3 region has the DNA TGTGCCAGCTCTGATGGTGGAGGGGGGAATGAAAAACTGTTTTTT. It is translated as CASSDGGGGNEKLFF.

The table lists this clonotype with many counts. The V gene is TRBV7-2, the J gene TRBJ2-1; D possibly corresponds to TRBD2 (5 bases). The CDR3 has 15 residues. Germline V gene lookup returns CDR1 SGHTA and CDR2 FQGNSA. Trimming cost V 1 base and J 2 bases, with 9 bases left between them. This chain's CDR3 is CASSLVSGTYNEQFF. The CDR3 DNA sequence: TGTGCCAGCAGCTTAGTTTCCGGGACCTACAATGAGCAGTTCTTC.

This clonotype was seen a few times. The J gene is TRBJ1-1, the V gene TRBV12-3 or TRBV12-4, with 8 bases fitting TRBD1. The CDR3 has 14 residues. The V and J ends lost 6 bases and 4 bases, in that order; junction bases with no gene match: 7. The CDR3 sequence: CASRTRQGSTEAFF. CDR3 coding DNA: TGTGCCAGCAGAACCCGACAGGGGAGCACTGAAGCTTTCTTT.

This clonotype was detected ten times or more. The CDR3 DNA reads as TGTGCCAGCAGGACTAGCGGGGGGGCGTACGAGCAGTACTTC. This encodes CASRTSGGAYEQYF. The chain links TRBV13 to TRBJ2-7; 14 nucleotides match TRBD2. With V trimmed by 6 bases and J by 4 bases, 2 bases remained unmatched. CDR1 is PRHDT and CDR2 is FYEKMQ in the germline V gene (reference sequence). CDR3 length: 14 amino acids.

This sequence joins TRBV12-3 or TRBV12-4 and TRBJ1-2; D gene unclear. The CDR3 totals 12 residues. V shed 1 base and J shed 10 bases, with 10 bases lying between them. This CDR3 reads CASSLGPDYYTF. The DNA for the CDR3 is TGTGCCAGCAGTTTAGGCCCCGACTACTACACCTTC.

This clonotype was detected only once. V and J are TRBV11-1 and TRBJ1-1; D is possibly TRBD1 (5 bases). The CDR3 is 14 amino acids. Germline V gives CDR1 SGHAT, CDR2 FQDESV (reference sequence). The V end lost 7 bases, the J end lost 1 base, and 13 bases lay between the germline ends. The CDR3 is CASKRQRTNTEAFF. CDR3 DNA: TGTGCCAGCAAACGACAGCGAACGAACACTGAAGCTTTCTTT.

This chain links TRBV29-1 with TRBJ2-7, with 8 bases aligning to TRBD1. CDR1 is SQVTM, CDR2 ANQGSEA, per germline. The ends lost 8 bases at V and 0 bases at J; junction bases unmatched: 6. The CDR3 extends over 13 amino acids. The CDR3 here is CSTTGANSYEQYF. The CDR3 coding sequence is TGCAGCACGACAGGGGCTAACTCCTACGAGCAGTACTTC.

This clonotype was detected only a few times. The chain couples TRBV6-1 to TRBJ1-5; D call uncertain. The CDR3 is made up of 14 amino acids. Germline CDR1 and CDR2: MNHNS and SASEGT. V gave up 8 bases and J gave up 2 bases, with 13 bases separating them. The CDR3 nucleotides are TGTGCCAGCCGAGAGGCTCACGGCAATCAGCCCCAGCATTTT. As protein: CASREAHGNQPQHF.

This clonotype appeared a few times. The J gene is TRBJ2-7, the V gene TRBV6-2 or TRBV6-3, with D perhaps TRBD2 (5 bases). V was trimmed by 4 bases and J by 6 bases, leaving 7 bases between them. The CDR3 is made up of 11 amino acids. Germline V gene data show CDR1 as MNHEY and CDR2 as SVGEGT. CDR3 protein: CASSLRGEQYF. The DNA for the CDR3 is TGTGCCAGCAGTTTACGGGGCGAGCAGTACTTC.